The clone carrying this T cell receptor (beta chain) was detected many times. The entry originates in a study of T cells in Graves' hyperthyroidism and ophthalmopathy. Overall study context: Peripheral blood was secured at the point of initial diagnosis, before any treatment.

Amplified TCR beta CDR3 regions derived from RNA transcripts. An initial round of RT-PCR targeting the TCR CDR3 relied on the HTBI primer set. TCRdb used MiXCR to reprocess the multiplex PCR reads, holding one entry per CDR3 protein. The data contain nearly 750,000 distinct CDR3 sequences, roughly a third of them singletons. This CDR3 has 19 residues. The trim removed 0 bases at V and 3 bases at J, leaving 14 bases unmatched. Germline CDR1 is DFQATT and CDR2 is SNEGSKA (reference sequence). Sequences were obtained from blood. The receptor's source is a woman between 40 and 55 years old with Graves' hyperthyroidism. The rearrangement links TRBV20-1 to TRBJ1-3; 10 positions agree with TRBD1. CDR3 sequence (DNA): TGCAGTGCTAGAGATAGGGCCGGGACAGGGGTCTCAGGTGGAAACACCATATATTTT. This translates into CSARDRAGTGVSGGNTIYF.